This TCR beta chain was identified during a study of T cells in localized non-small cell lung cancer. A word on this clone: The target antigen is unknown.

CDR1 SGHVS and CDR2 FQNEAQ come from the germline V gene. The CDR3 length is 14 residues. Between the trimmed V and J ends, which lost 0 bases and 5 bases, there was a span of 10 bases. Broader study findings: With higher T cell density in blood came longer overall survival.

TCRdb keeps only in-frame clones here, not all; method: immunoSEQ multiplex PCR. The sample holds tens of thousands of clones, about four fifths seen once. The V call is TRBV7-8, the J call TRBJ1-1; D gene ambiguous. The origin of this receptor is a female donor of 60 years or more with stage I lung adenocarcinoma. The sequencing here drew on peripheral blood, taken before any cancer treatment. CDR3: CASSLASSKTEAFF. For the CDR3, the DNA is TGTGCCAGCAGCTTAGCGTCATCTAAGACTGAAGCTTTCTTT.